The T cell receptor beta chain described here comes from a study of control samples from healthy donors and cancer patients. Here immunoSEQ multiplex PCR was the method, and the copy in TCRdb shows in-frame clones only, minus some. This repertoire shows some 100,000 clones, 86% found once; its top ten account for roughly 1.3%. Trimming removed 4 bases at V and 4 bases at J, with 13 bases between. This CDR3 has 14 amino acids. Germline V gene lookup returns CDR1 LNHDA and CDR2 SQIVND (reference sequence). Sequenced input: blood. This clonotype originated in a woman in her 50s in good health. The chain is built from TRBV19 and TRBJ1-1, with D unresolved. The CDR3 DNA follows: TGTGCCAGTAGTACCACCTTTATGGGCACTGAAGCTTTCTTT. Translating it yields CASSTTFMGTEAFF.